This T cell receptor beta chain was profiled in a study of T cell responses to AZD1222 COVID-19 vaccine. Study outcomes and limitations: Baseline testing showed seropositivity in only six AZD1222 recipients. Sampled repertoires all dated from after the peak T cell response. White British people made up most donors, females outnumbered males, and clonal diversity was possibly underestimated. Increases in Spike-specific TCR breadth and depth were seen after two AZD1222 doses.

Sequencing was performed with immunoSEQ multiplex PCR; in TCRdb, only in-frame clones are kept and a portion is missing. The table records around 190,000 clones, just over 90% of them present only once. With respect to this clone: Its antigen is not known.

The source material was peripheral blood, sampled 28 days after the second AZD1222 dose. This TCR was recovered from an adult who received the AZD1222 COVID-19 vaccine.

In nucleotides, the CDR3 is TGTGCCAGCAGTCTTATCGGGAACACTGAAGCTTTCTTT. This translates into CASSLIGNTEAFF. The gene calls are TRBV27 and TRBJ1-1; D gene unclear. The CDR3 is made up of 13 amino acids. Germline V gives CDR1 MNHEY, CDR2 SMNVEV (reference sequence). Between the trimmed V and J ends, which lost 5 bases and 1 base, there was a span of 8 bases.